This TCR beta chain comes out of a study of read filtering for tumor transcriptome and immune sequencing. Overall study findings and caveats: Correlation between methods rose after single-read clonotypes were removed.

The table lists this clonotype with many counts. Its antigen is not identified. From about 400 ng of RNA, a library with molecular barcoded alpha/delta and beta/gamma adaptors was made. TCRdb reprocessed the reads with MiXCR, giving one entry per CDR3 protein. The sample lists tens of thousands of distinct CDR3 sequences; roughly 21% were seen once. The sequenced sample consisted of a population of CD138-negative cells sorted from bone marrow. This clonotype was sampled from a donor at least 40 years old with multiple myeloma.

The CDR3 DNA reads TGCAGCGCTTGGGCCTACAATGAGCAGTTCTTC. The encoded protein is CSAWAYNEQFF. The genes are TRBV29-1 and TRBJ2-1, with no clear D. V gave up 7 bases and J gave up 2 bases, with 6 bases separating them. This CDR3 has 11 amino acids. Germline V lookup: CDR1 SQVTM, CDR2 ANQGSEA.